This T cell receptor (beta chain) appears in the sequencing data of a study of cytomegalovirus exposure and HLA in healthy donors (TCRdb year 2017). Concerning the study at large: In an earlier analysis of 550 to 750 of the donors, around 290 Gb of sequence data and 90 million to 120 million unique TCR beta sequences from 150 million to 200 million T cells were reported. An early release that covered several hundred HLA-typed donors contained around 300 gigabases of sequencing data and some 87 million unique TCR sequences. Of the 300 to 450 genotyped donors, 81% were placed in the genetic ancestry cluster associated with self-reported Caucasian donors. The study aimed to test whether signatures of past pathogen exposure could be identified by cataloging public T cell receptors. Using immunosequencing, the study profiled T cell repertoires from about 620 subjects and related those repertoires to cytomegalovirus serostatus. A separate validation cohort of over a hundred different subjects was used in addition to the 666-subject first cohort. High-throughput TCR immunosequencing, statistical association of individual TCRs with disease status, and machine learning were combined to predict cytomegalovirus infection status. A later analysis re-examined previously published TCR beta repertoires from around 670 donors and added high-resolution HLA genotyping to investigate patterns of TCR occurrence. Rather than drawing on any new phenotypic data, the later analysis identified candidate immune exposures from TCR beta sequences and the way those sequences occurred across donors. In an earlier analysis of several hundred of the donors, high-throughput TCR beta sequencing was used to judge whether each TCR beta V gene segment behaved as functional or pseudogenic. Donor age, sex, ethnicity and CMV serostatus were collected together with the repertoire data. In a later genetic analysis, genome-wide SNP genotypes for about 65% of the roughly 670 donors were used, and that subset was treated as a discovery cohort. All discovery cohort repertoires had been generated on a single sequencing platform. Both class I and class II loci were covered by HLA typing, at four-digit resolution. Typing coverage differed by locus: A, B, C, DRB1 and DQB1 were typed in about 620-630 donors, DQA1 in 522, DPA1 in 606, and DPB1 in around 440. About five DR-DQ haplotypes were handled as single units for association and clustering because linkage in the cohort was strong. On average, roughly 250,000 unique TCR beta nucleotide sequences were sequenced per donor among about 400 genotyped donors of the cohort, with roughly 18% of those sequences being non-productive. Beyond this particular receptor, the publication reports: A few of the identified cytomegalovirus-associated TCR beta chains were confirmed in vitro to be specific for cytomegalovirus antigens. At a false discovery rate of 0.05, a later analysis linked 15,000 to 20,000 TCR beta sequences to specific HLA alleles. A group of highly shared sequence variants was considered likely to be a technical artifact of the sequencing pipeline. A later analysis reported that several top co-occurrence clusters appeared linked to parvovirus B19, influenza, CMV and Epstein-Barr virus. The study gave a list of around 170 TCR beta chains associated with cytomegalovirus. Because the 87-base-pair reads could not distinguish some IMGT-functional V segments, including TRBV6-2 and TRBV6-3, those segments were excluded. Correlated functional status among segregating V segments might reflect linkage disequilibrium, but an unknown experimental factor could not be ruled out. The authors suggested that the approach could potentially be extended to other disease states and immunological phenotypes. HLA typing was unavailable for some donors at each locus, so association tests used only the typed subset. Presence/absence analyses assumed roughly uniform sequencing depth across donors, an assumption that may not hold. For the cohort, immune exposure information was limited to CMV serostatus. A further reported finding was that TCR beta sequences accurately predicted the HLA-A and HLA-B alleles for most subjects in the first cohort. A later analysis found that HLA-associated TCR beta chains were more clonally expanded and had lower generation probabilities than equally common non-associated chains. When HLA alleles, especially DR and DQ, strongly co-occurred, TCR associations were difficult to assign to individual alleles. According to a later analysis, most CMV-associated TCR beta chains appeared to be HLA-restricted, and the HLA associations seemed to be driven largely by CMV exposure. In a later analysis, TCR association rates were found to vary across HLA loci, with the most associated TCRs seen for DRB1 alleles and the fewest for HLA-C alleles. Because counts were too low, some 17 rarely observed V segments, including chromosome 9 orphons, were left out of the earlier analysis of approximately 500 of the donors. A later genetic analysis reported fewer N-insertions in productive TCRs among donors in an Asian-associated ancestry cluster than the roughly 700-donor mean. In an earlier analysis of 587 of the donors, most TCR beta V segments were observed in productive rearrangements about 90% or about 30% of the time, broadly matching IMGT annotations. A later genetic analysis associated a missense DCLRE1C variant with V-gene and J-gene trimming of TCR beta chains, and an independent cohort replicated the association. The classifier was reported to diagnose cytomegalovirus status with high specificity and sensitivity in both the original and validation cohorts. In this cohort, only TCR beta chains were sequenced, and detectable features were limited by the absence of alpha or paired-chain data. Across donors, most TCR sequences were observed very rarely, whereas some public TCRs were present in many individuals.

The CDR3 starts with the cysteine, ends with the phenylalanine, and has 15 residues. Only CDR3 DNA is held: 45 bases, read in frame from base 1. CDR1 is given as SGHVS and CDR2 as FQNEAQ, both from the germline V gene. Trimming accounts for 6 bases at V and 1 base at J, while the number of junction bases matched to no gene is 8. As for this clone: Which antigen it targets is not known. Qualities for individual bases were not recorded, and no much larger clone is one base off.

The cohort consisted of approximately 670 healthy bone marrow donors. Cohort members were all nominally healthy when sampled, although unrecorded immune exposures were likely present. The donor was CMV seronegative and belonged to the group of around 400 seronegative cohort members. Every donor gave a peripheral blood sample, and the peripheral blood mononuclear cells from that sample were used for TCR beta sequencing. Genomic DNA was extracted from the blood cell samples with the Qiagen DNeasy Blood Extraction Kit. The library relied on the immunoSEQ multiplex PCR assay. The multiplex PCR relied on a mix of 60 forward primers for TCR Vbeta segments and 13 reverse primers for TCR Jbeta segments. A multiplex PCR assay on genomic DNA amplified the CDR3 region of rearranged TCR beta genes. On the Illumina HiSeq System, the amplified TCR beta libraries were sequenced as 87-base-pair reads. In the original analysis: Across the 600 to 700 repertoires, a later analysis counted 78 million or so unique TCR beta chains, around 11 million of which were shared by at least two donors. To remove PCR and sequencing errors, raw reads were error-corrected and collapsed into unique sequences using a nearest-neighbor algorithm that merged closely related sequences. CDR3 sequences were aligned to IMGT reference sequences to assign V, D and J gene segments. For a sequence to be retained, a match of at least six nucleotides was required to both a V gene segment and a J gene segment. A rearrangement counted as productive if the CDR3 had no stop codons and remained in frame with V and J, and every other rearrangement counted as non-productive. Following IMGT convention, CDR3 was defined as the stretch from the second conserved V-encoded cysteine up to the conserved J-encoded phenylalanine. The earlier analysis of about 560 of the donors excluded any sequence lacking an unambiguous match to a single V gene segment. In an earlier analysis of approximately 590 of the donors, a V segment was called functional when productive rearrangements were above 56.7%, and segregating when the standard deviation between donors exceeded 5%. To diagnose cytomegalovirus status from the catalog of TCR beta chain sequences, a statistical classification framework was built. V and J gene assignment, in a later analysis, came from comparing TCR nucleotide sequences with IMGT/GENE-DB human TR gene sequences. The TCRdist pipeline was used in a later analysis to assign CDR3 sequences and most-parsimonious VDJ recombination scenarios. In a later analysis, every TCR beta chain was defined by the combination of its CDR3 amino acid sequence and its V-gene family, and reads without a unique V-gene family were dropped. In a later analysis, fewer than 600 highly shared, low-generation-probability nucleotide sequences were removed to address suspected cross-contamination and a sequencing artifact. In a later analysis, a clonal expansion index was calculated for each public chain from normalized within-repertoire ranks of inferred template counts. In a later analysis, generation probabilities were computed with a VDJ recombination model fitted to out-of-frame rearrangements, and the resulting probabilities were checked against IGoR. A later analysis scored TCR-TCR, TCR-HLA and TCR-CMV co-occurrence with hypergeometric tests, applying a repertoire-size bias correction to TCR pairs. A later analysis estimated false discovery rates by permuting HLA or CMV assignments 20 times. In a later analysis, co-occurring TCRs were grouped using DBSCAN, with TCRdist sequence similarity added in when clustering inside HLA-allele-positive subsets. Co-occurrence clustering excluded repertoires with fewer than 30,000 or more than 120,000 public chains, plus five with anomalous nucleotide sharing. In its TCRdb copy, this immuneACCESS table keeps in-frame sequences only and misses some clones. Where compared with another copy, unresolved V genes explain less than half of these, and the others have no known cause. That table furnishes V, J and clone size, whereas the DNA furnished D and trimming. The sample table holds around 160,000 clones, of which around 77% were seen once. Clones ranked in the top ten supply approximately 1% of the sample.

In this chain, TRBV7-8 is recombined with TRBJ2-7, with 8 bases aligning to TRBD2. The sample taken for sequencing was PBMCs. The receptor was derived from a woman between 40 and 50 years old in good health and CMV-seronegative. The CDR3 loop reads CASSARGGGSYEQYF. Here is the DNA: TGTGCCAGCAGTGCTCGGGGGGGTGGGTCCTACGAGCAGTACTTC.